These 22 T cell receptor beta chains originate from one sample sequenced in a study of blood T cell repertoires in COVID-19. Profiled with immunoSEQ multiplex PCR; TCRdb holds only in-frame clones, not every one. This table holds some 150,000 clones, roughly 90% found once. Sequenced material: peripheral blood. Every receptor here comes from a human donor in a cohort sampled during active COVID-19.

This chain links TRBV5-1 with TRBJ1-1; TRBD1 aligns across 7 bases. V was clipped by 6 bases and J by 5 bases; unmatched bases: 4. This CDR3 spans 12 amino acids. Germline lookup yields CDR1 SGHRS and CDR2 YFSETQ. CDR3 bases: TGCGCCAGCAACGACAGGGCTACTGAAGCTTTCTTT. As protein: CASNDRATEAFF.

The CDR3 loop is CASSLWEANTEAFF. For the CDR3, the DNA is TGTGCCAGCAGCTTATGGGAGGCCAACACTGAAGCTTTCTTT. The rearrangement joins TRBV11-2 to TRBJ1-1; no clear D gene. The CDR3 contains 14 residues. Trimming left V 2 bases short and J 2 bases short, with 9 bases between. Germline values: CDR1 SGHAT, CDR2 FQNNGV.

V is TRBV7-9 and J is TRBJ2-1; perhaps TRBD2 as D (5 bases). V shed 0 bases and J shed 4 bases, with 7 bases lying between them. The CDR3 sequence is 14 residues long. Germline assignment: CDR1 SEHNR and CDR2 FQNEAQ (reference sequence). The CDR3 DNA sequence: TGTGCCAGCAGCTTAGCTCGGGAATACAATGAGCAGTTCTTC. Its translation is CASSLAREYNEQFF.

The genes are TRBV29-1 and TRBJ2-1, with TRBD2 as a possible D gene (5 bases). V was trimmed by 5 bases and J by 3 bases, leaving 11 bases between them. Germline V gene lookup returns CDR1 SQVTM and CDR2 ANQGSEA. The CDR3 extends over 13 amino acids. The CDR3 DNA sequence: TGCAGCGTTAGAGGGCAACGCTACAATGAGCAGTTCTTC. This codes for CSVRGQRYNEQFF.

The rearrangement joins TRBV30 to TRBJ1-6, with 8 bases fitting TRBD1. V lost 3 bases to trimming and J lost 6 bases; unmatched junction nucleotides: 10. This CDR3 is 16 amino acids long. Per germline, CDR1 GTSNPN and CDR2 SVGIG (reference sequence). The CDR3 nucleotides are TGTGCCTGGAGGGGACAGGCAGGACTACTTAATTCACCCCTCCACTTT. Translating it yields CAWRGQAGLLNSPLHF. The entire variable domain, with the rest obtained from reference TRBV30 and TRBJ1-6, is as follows: SQTIHQWPATLVQPVGSPLSLECTVEGTSNPNLYWYRQAAGRGLQLLFYSVGIGQISSEVPQNLSASRPQDRQFILSSKKLLLSDSGFYLCAWRGQAGLLNSPLHFGNGTRLTVT.

The rearrangement links TRBV5-1 to TRBJ2-7, with a weak D call TRBD1 (6 bases). Germline assignment: CDR1 SGHRS and CDR2 YFSETQ. This CDR3 region has 16 residues. The V gene lost 0 bases and the J gene lost 0 bases, with 13 bases spanning the gap. In nucleotides, the CDR3 is TGCGCCAGCAGCTTGGGATCTGCAGGGGTCTCCTACGAGCAGTACTTC. Residues: CASSLGSAGVSYEQYF.

The J gene is TRBJ1-5, the V gene TRBV4-1, with D perhaps matching TRBD1 (5 bases). CDR1 is MGHRA, CDR2 YSYEKL, per germline. Trimming removed 4 bases from V and 4 bases from J, with 20 bases in between. The CDR3 contains 17 residues. The CDR3 DNA follows: TGCGCCAGCAGCCTCTTGGGGGGGGAGGTAGCAAATCAGCCCCAGCATTTT. It yields the protein CASSLLGGEVANQPQHF.

The rearrangement joins TRBV5-1 to TRBJ2-3; 7 bases are a match to TRBD1. After removal of 3 bases from V and 0 bases from J, the junction contained 7 bases not matched to a gene. Germline lookup yields CDR1 SGHRS and CDR2 YFSETQ. CDR3 length: 16 residues. CDR3 in amino acids: CASSWLDRRSTDTQYF. The DNA for the CDR3 is TGCGCCAGCAGCTGGCTGGACAGGCGAAGCACAGATACGCAGTATTTT. The full variable domain, rest sourced from reference TRBV5-1 and TRBJ2-3, is KAGVTQTPRYLIKTRGQQVTLSCSPISGHRSVSWYQQTPGQGLQFLFEYFSETQRNKGNFPGRFSGRQFSNSRSEMNVSTLELGDSALYLCASSWLDRRSTDTQYFGPGTRLTVL.

The chain carries TRBV2 and TRBJ1-4, with D possibly TRBD1 on 6 matching bases. V lost 2 bases to trimming and J lost 8 bases, with 15 bases between them. Germline V gives CDR1 SNHLY, CDR2 FYNNEI. There are 15 residues in the CDR3. The CDR3 spells CASSEFRKTGEKLFF. DNA of the CDR3: TGTGCCAGCAGTGAATTTAGAAAAACAGGGGAAAAACTGTTTTTT.

The chain recombines TRBV5-1 with TRBJ2-3; 11 bases are a match to TRBD2. V lost 0 bases to trimming and J lost 3 bases; unmatched junction nucleotides: 3. CDR3 size: 16 residues. The V gene's germline CDR1 is SGHRS and CDR2 YFSETQ. The CDR3: CASSLGSSGGTDTQYF. For the CDR3, the DNA is TGCGCCAGCAGCTTGGGGTCTAGCGGGGGGACAGATACGCAGTATTTT.

This sequence joins TRBV5-1 and TRBJ1-2, with a possible D match to TRBD1 (5 bases). CDR3 length: 18 residues. Germline values: CDR1 SGHRS, CDR2 YFSETQ. The ends were cut back, 0 bases at V and 4 bases at J, with 22 bases in the middle. CDR3 loop: CASSLGRQTNFFGYGYTF. Written as DNA, the CDR3 is TGCGCCAGCAGCTTGGGGAGACAGACCAACTTTTTTGGCTATGGCTACACCTTC. The full variable domain, in which reference TRBV5-1 and TRBJ1-2 provide the parts outside the CDR3, is KAGVTQTPRYLIKTRGQQVTLSCSPISGHRSVSWYQQTPGQGLQFLFEYFSETQRNKGNFPGRFSGRQFSNSRSEMNVSTLELGDSALYLCASSLGRQTNFFGYGYTFGSGTRLTVV.

This chain connects TRBV4-1 to TRBJ2-1; 8 bases are a match to TRBD1. Germline V gene sequence: CDR1 MGHRA, CDR2 YSYEKL. V dropped 5 bases and J dropped 13; count of bases not matched to a gene: 7. The CDR3 covers 12 residues. The CDR3: CASSSHRGDQFF. CDR3 bases: TGCGCCAGCAGCTCTCACAGGGGGGATCAGTTCTTC.

V usage is TRBV6-4 and J usage is TRBJ1-6, with 7 bases aligning to TRBD1. The CDR3 is 14 residues long. Losses at the gene ends were 6 bases for V and 8 bases for J; bases not matched to a gene: 7. The germline gives CDR1 MRHNA, CDR2 SNTAGT. The CDR3 region is CASRHRGGYSPLHF. The CDR3 DNA is TGTGCCAGCAGGCACAGGGGTGGATATTCACCCCTCCACTTT.

The chain uses TRBV6-1 and TRBJ1-1, with unresolved D. CDR3 size: 13 residues. The V gene lost 3 bases and the J gene lost 3 bases, with 8 bases spanning the gap. Germline-derived CDR1 and CDR2 are MNHNS and SASEGT. This CDR3 reads CASSEKLDTEAFF. CDR3 DNA sequence: TGTGCCAGCAGTGAGAAACTGGACACTGAAGCTTTCTTT.

This clone appeared a single time. This sequence joins TRBV5-1 and TRBJ2-7; no reliable D call. V was cut by 0 bases and J by 4 bases, with 17 bases left in between. Germline CDR1 and CDR2: SGHRS and YFSETQ. The CDR3 has 16 amino acids. Written as DNA, the CDR3 is TGCGCCAGCAGCTTGGCCGGTGGTGCCAGGATGTACGAGCAGTACTTC. The encoded protein is CASSLAGGARMYEQYF. Supplemented by reference TRBV5-1 and TRBJ2-7, the full variable domain reads KAGVTQTPRYLIKTRGQQVTLSCSPISGHRSVSWYQQTPGQGLQFLFEYFSETQRNKGNFPGRFSGRQFSNSRSEMNVSTLELGDSALYLCASSLAGGARMYEQYFGPGTRLTVT.

This clone has only one observation. The chain uses TRBV12-5 and TRBJ1-6; the D is unclear. CDR3 length: 17 residues. CDR1 is LGHNT, CDR2 FRNRAP, per germline. The germline V and J ends were trimmed by 0 bases and 0 bases, with 9 bases remaining between them. The CDR3 loop reads CASGLVRDPSYNSPLHF. As DNA, the CDR3 is TGTGCTAGTGGTTTGGTTCGGGATCCCTCCTATAATTCACCCCTCCACTTT.

V gene TRBV30 combines with J gene TRBJ1-2, with a possible D match to TRBD1 (6 bases). V gave up 3 bases and J gave up 0 bases, with 8 bases separating them. Looked up from germline, CDR1 is GTSNPN and CDR2 is SVGIG (reference sequence). The CDR3 sequence is 13 residues long. The CDR3 DNA follows: TGTGCCTGGAGGGACAGCCCTAACTATGGCTACACCTTC. Its translation: CAWRDSPNYGYTF.

The J gene is TRBJ2-7, the V gene TRBV1; no DNA check was done on the table's D call, TRBD1. TRBV1 is a recognized pseudogene. The CDR3 spans 17 residues. The CDR3 bases are TGCACCAGCAGCCAAGCTCGGACAGGGGGAGGCTCCTACGAGCAGTACTTC. It translates to CTSSQARTGGGSYEQYF.

The chain has TRBV9 and TRBJ1-1, with unresolved D. Trimming removed 7 bases from V and 2 bases from J, with 18 bases in between. This CDR3 region has 15 residues. Germline V gene lookup returns CDR1 SGDLS and CDR2 YYNGEE. The chain's CDR3 is CASGWGGRYNTEAFF. The DNA of the CDR3 is TGTGCCAGCGGTTGGGGAGGTAGGTACAACACTGAAGCTTTCTTT.

This clone was seen many times. This chain uses TRBV7-9 with TRBJ2-2; a possible D gene is TRBD1 (6 bases). Germline V gives CDR1 SEHNR, CDR2 FQNEAQ (reference sequence). V lost 4 bases, J lost 2 bases, and 8 bases lay in between. The CDR3 covers 14 residues. CDR3 in DNA: TGTGCCAGCAGCTCAGGGGTCAACACCGGGGAGCTGTTTTTT. Translated: CASSSGVNTGELFF.

The chain has TRBV4-3 and TRBJ1-2, with 10 nucleotides matching TRBD1. The V gene's germline CDR1 is LGHNA and CDR2 YSLEER. V shed 4 bases, J shed 10 bases, and the junction held 12 bases outside the gene matches. This CDR3 is built from 15 residues. In DNA form, the CDR3 reads TGCGCCAGCAGCCCTTTTACAACCGGGACAGGGGCCTACACCTTC. It codes for CASSPFTTGTGAYTF.

The chain couples TRBV20-1 to TRBJ1-4; D is uncertain. The V end lost 3 bases, the J end lost 0 bases, and 8 bases lay between the germline ends. The CDR3 consists of 14 residues. Germline assignment: CDR1 DFQATT and CDR2 SNEGSKA (reference sequence). The CDR3 nucleotides are TGCAGTGCTAGTTTCCTCGCAACTAATGAAAAACTGTTTTTT. Its translation: CSASFLATNEKLFF.